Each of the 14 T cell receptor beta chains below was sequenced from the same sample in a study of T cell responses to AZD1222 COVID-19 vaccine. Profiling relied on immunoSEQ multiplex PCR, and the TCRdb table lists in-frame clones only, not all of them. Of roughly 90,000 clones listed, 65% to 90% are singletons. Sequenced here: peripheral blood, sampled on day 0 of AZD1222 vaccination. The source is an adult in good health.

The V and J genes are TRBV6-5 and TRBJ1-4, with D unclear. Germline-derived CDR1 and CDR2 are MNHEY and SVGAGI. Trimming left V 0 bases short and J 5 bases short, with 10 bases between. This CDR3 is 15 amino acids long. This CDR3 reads CASSYSSSQNEKLFF. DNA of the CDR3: TGTGCCAGCAGTTACTCTAGTTCTCAAAATGAAAAACTGTTTTTT.

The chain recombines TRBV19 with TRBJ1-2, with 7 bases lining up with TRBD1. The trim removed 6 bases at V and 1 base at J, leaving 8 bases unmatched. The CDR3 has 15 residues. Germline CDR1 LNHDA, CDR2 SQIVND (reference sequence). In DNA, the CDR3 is TGTGCCAGTAGAACAGGGGACTCGAATAACTATGGCTACACCTTC. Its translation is CASRTGDSNNYGYTF. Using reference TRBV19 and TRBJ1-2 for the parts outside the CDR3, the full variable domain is DGGITQSPKYLFRKEGQNVTLSCEQNLNHDAMYWYRQDPGQGLRLIYYSQIVNDFQKGDIAEGYSVSREKKESFPLTVTSAQKNPTAFYLCASRTGDSNNYGYTFGSGTRLTVV.

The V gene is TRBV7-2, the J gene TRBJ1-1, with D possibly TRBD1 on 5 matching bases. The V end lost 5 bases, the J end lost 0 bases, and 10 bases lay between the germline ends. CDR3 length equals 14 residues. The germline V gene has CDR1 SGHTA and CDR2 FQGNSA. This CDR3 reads CASSEGRVNTEAFF. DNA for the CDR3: TGTGCCAGCAGCGAGGGCAGGGTGAACACTGAAGCTTTCTTT.

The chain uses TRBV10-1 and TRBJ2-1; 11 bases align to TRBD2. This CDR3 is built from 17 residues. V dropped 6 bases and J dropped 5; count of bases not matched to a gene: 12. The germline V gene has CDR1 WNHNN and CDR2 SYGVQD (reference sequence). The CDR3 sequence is CASRRLPTSGEDNEQFF. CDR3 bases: TGCGCCAGCAGGAGACTGCCGACTAGCGGGGAGGACAATGAGCAGTTCTTC.

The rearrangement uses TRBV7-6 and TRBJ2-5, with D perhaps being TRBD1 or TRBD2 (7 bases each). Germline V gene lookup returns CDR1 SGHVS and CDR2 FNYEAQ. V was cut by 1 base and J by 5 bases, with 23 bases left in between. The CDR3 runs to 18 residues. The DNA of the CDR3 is TGTGCCAGCAGCTTAGGGGGGGGGACAGCCAGGACGTGGGAGACCCAGTACTTC. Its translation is CASSLGGGTARTWETQYF.

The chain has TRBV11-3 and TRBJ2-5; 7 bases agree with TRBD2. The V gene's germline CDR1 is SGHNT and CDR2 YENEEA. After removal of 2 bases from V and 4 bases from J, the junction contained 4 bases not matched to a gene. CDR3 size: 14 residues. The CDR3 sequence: CASSLLAGRETQYF. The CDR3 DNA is TGTGCCAGCAGCTTATTAGCGGGCAGAGAGACCCAGTACTTC.

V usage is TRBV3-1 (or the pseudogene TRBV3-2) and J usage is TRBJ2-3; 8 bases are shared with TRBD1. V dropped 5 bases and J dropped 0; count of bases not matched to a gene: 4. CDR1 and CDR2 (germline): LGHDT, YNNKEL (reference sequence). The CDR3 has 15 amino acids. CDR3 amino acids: CASSSRDRSTDTQYF. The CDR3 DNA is TGTGCCAGCAGCTCCCGGGACAGGAGCACAGATACGCAGTATTTT.

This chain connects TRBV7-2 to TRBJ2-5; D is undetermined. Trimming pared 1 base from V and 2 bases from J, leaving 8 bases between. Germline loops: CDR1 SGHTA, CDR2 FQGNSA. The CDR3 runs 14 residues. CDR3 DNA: TGTGCCAGCAGCTTAGGCTCCATTCAAGAGACCCAGTACTTC. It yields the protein CASSLGSIQETQYF. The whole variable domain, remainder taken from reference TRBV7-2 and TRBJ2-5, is GAGVSQSPSNKVTEKGKDVELRCDPISGHTALYWYRQSLGQGLEFLIYFQGNSAPDKSGLPSDRFSAERTGGSVSTLTIQRTQQEDSAVYLCASSLGSIQETQYFGPGTRLLVL.

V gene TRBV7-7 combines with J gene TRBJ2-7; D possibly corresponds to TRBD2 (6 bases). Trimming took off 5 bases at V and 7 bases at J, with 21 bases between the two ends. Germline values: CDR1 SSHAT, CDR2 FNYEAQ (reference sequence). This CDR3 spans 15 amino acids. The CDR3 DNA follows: TGTGCCAGCAGCGTAGGAGCGGACCCGGGGGTAGAGCAGTACTTC. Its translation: CASSVGADPGVEQYF.

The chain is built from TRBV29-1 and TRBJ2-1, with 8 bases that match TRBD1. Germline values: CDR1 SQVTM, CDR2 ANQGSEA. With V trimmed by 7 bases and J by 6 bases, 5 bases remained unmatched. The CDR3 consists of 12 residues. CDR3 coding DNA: TGCAGCGGCCGGACAGGGTTCAATGAGCAGTTCTTC. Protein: CSGRTGFNEQFF.

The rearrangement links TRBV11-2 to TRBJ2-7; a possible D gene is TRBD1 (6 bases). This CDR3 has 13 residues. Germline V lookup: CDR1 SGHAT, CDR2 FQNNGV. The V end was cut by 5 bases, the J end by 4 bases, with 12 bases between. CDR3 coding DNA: TGTGCCAGCAGCCTTGACAGGTCGTACGAGCAGTACTTC. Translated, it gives CASSLDRSYEQYF.

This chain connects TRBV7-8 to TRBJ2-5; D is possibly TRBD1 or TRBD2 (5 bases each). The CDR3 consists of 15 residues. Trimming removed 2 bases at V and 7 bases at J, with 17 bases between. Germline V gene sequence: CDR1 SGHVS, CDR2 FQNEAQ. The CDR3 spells CASSLLGSGTGTQYF. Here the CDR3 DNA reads TGTGCCAGCAGCTTATTAGGGTCGGGGACCGGGACCCAGTACTTC.

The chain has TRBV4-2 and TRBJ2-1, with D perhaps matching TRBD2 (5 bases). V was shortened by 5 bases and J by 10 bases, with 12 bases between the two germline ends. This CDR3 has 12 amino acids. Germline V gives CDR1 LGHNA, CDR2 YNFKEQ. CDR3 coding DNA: TGTGCCAGCAGCTCCCGGGGTATGGAGCAGTTCTTC. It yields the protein CASSSRGMEQFF.

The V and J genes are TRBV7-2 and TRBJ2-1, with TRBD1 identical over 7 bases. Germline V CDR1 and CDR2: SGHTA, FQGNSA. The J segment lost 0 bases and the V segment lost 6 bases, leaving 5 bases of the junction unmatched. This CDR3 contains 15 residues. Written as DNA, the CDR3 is TGTGCCAGCAGGTCACAGGGGAGCTCCTACAATGAGCAGTTCTTC. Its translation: CASRSQGSSYNEQFF.